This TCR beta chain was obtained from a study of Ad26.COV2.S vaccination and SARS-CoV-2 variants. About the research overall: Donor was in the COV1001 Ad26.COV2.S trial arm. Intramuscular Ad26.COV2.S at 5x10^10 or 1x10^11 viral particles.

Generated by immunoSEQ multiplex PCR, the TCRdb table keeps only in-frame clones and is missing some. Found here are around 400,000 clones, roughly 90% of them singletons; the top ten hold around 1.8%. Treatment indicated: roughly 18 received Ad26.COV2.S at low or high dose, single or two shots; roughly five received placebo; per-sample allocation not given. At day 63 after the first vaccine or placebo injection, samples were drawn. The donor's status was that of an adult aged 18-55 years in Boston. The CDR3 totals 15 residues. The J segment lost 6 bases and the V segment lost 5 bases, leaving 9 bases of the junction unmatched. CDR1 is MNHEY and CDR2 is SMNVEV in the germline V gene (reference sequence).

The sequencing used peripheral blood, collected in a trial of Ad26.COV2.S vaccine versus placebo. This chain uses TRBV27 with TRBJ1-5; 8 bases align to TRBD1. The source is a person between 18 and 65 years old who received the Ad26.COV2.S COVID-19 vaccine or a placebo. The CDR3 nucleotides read TGTGCCAGCAGTCCCCAGGGGGCGGTGGGTCAGCCCCAGCATTTT. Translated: CASSPQGAVGQPQHF.